The 32 T cell receptor beta chains listed next were all sequenced from one sample in a study of identical twins. A single record per CDR3 protein comes from TCRdb applying MiXCR to the 5' RACE reads. The table lists approximately 300,000 distinct CDR3 sequences, roughly 10% of them singletons. Separately, the same data were catalogued under a study of yellow fever vaccine responses in identical twins.

Sequences were obtained from CD8+ T cells sorted from blood. These receptor sequences come from a woman younger than 35 in good health.

This rearrangement joins TRBV11-2 to TRBJ2-1; TRBD2 matches at 7 bases. The trim removed 4 bases at V and 4 bases at J, leaving 10 bases unmatched. The CDR3 covers 16 residues. From germline, CDR1 is SGHAT and CDR2 FQNNGV. CDR3 nucleotides: TGTGCCAGCAGCTCCACTAGCGCAAAGCGTTACAATGAGCAGTTCTTC. Translating it yields CASSSTSAKRYNEQFF. The whole variable domain, filled in from reference TRBV11-2 and TRBJ2-1, reads EAGVAQSPRYKIIEKRQSVAFWCNPISGHATLYWYQQILGQGPKLLIQFQNNGVVDDSQLPKDRFSAERLKGVDSTLKIQPAKLEDSAVYLCASSSTSAKRYNEQFFGPGTRLTVL.

This clonotype was found a few times. The rearrangement uses TRBV5-1 and TRBJ1-2; D uncertain. This CDR3 has 15 residues. Germline loops: CDR1 SGHRS, CDR2 YFSETQ. V lost 0 bases and J 2 bases, leaving 11 bases between the germline ends. The CDR3, as DNA: TGCGCCAGCAGCTTGGTCAGCCCAGAAAACTATGGCTACACCTTC. Protein: CASSLVSPENYGYTF.

A remark on this clonotype: Mismatch with germline at one junction end may stem from a read error. V usage is TRBV7-7 and J usage is TRBJ2-5; 7 bases map to TRBD1. The germline gives CDR1 SSHAT, CDR2 FNYEAQ (reference sequence). There are 13 residues in the CDR3. The CDR3 region is CASSEGAEETQYF. CDR3 in DNA: TGTGCTAGCAGCGAGGGGGCCGAAGAGACCCAGTACTTC.

The chain couples TRBV6-1 to TRBJ2-7; D is possibly TRBD2 (5 bases). The CDR3 has 13 amino acids. Between the trimmed V and J ends, which lost 7 bases and 3 bases, there was a span of 13 bases. Germline CDR1 and CDR2: MNHNS and SASEGT. This CDR3 is CASTKDRGYEQYF. For the CDR3, the DNA is TGTGCCAGCACCAAAGATCGGGGCTACGAGCAGTACTTC.

This clonotype was detected many times. The CDR3 sequence: CASSLAATIMNIQYF. The CDR3 DNA reads TGTGCCAGCAGCTTAGCTGCGACTATTATGAACATTCAGTACTTC. V and J are TRBV11-2 and TRBJ2-4; TRBD2 might be the D (5 bases). Trimming cost V 1 base and J 7 bases, with 14 bases left between them. The CDR3 contains 15 residues. From germline, CDR1 is SGHAT and CDR2 FQNNGV. Based on the CDR3 plus reference TRBV11-2 and TRBJ2-4, the full variable domain is EAGVAQSPRYKIIEKRQSVAFWCNPISGHATLYWYQQILGQGPKLLIQFQNNGVVDDSQLPKDRFSAERLKGVDSTLKIQPAKLEDSAVYLCASSLAATIMNIQYFGAGTRLSVL.

The table lists this clonotype with many counts. The V and J genes are TRBV6-2 or TRBV6-3 and TRBJ2-1, with 13 nucleotides matching TRBD2. The CDR3 runs to 16 residues. V lost 0 bases, J lost 5 bases, and 1 base stayed unmatched. Germline V CDR1 and CDR2: MNHEY, SVGEGT. In DNA form, the CDR3 reads TGTGCCAGCAGTTACTCGGGACTAGCGGGGAACAATGAGCAGTTCTTC. It yields the protein CASSYSGLAGNNEQFF.

This clonotype was observed a few times. This chain joins TRBV6-1 and TRBJ1-1; D gene ambiguous. The length of the CDR3 is 15 residues. Germline V CDR1 and CDR2: MNHNS, SASEGT. Trimming shortened V by 1 base and J by 7 bases, and 16 bases separated the two germline ends. The CDR3 region has the DNA TGTGCCAGCAGTGAAGAATTGGGGAGCCCAATTGAAGCTTTCTTT. Translating it yields CASSEELGSPIEAFF.

This clonotype was found many times. The chain couples TRBV16 to TRBJ1-2, with 7 bases lining up with TRBD1. The CDR3 consists of 15 residues. From germline, CDR1 is KGHSY and CDR2 FQNENV. Trimming took 2 bases from V and 4 from J; bases not matched to a gene: 7. DNA of the CDR3: TGTGCCAGCAGCCAAGTCGACAGGGAGGCCTATGGCTACACCTTC. It yields the protein CASSQVDREAYGYTF.

This clonotype was picked up a small number of times. This sequence joins TRBV27 and TRBJ2-7, with 7 nucleotides matching TRBD2. V lost 6 bases, J lost 6 bases, and 14 bases stayed unmatched. Germline CDR1 and CDR2: MNHEY and SMNVEV (reference sequence). The CDR3 runs 15 residues. As DNA, the CDR3 is TGTGCCAGCAGCCCTTTGCCGGGGAGGGAAGGCGAGCAGTACTTC. It encodes CASSPLPGREGEQYF.

This clonotype was seen at least ten times. The rearrangement links TRBV12-3 or TRBV12-4 to TRBJ2-2; 8 bases agree with TRBD2. There are 15 residues in the CDR3. Trimming removed 7 bases from V and 6 bases from J; junction bases left unmatched: 10. DNA for the CDR3: TGTGCCAGCACTGAATCCGGACTAGCCCCCGGGGAGCTGTTTTTT. Translated: CASTESGLAPGELFF.

The chain links TRBV11-2 to TRBJ2-7; tentative D call: TRBD2 (5 bases). With 4 bases removed from V and 0 bases from J, the gap between germline ends came to 13 bases. Germline V gives CDR1 SGHAT, CDR2 FQNNGV. The CDR3 length is 15 residues. The CDR3 here is CASSSLAADSYEQYF. CDR3 nucleotide sequence: TGTGCCAGCAGCTCGCTAGCTGCCGACTCCTACGAGCAGTACTTC.

In this sample, this clonotype turned up a few times. The rearrangement links TRBV27 to TRBJ2-5; 9 nucleotides agree with TRBD2. The CDR3 consists of 16 residues. Germline CDR1 is MNHEY and CDR2 is SMNVEV (reference sequence). After removal of 7 bases from V and 5 bases from J, the junction contained 14 bases not matched to a gene. DNA for the CDR3: TGTGCCAGCAACCTGGCGGGGGGGCTGGACAGGGAGACCCAGTACTTC. Translation gives CASNLAGGLDRETQYF.

This clonotype occurred many times. The V and J genes are TRBV11-2 and TRBJ2-2; D might be TRBD2 (5 bases). The V end was cut by 3 bases, the J end by 3 bases, with 11 bases between. Germline CDR1 SGHAT, CDR2 FQNNGV. The CDR3 consists of 15 residues. Written as DNA, the CDR3 is TGTGCCAGCAGCTTGAAAGGGAGCCACACCGGGGAGCTGTTTTTT. This gives the protein CASSLKGSHTGELFF.

The sample holds a few counts of this clonotype. This rearrangement joins TRBV4-3 to TRBJ2-7; 7 bases map to TRBD1. J gave up 1 base and V 2 bases, and 8 bases lay outside the gene matches. CDR1 is LGHNA, CDR2 YSLEER, per germline. CDR3 size: 16 residues. CDR3 residues: CASSQSSQGVSYEQYF. In nucleotides, the CDR3 is TGCGCCAGCAGCCAATCTTCGCAGGGGGTATCCTACGAGCAGTACTTC.

The chain links TRBV7-2 to TRBJ1-1, with a tentative D call TRBD1 (5 bases). Germline CDR1 and CDR2: SGHTA and FQGNSA. V gave up 7 bases and J gave up 1 base, with 28 bases separating them. The CDR3 extends over 19 amino acids. CDR3 bases: TGTGCCAGCACCCTTCCAACAGGTGCGGACGGAGACCCGAACACTGAAGCTTTCTTT. It yields the protein CASTLPTGADGDPNTEAFF.

This clonotype was seen a handful of times. The chain couples TRBV28 to TRBJ2-7; D not resolved. CDR1 and CDR2 (germline): MDHEN, SYDVKM. V gave up 3 bases and J gave up 6 bases, with 6 bases separating them. CDR3 length: 11 residues. The CDR3 loop reads CASSLEPEQYF. The DNA for the CDR3 is TGTGCCAGCAGTTTGGAGCCCGAGCAGTACTTC.

This clonotype has a count of ten or more. This chain uses TRBV7-6 with TRBJ2-2; 8 bases line up with TRBD1. V lost 3 bases to trimming and J lost 0 bases; unmatched junction nucleotides: 6. This CDR3 has 17 residues. The germline CDR1 and CDR2 sequences are SGHVS and FNYEAQ. This CDR3 is CASSFDRDRPNTGELFF. In nucleotides, the CDR3 is TGTGCCAGCAGCTTTGACCGGGACAGGCCGAACACCGGGGAGCTGTTTTTT.

This chain links TRBV20-1 with TRBJ1-1; D perhaps matches TRBD1 (6 bases). The CDR3 extends over 15 amino acids. The germline V and J ends were trimmed by 0 bases and 1 base, with 12 bases remaining between them. The germline gives CDR1 DFQATT, CDR2 SNEGSKA (reference sequence). The CDR3 sequence is CSAREATGTNTEAFF. CDR3 in DNA: TGCAGTGCTAGAGAGGCCACAGGGACGAACACTGAAGCTTTCTTT.

This sequence joins TRBV20-1 and TRBJ2-1, with D perhaps TRBD2 (5 bases). CDR1 is DFQATT and CDR2 is SNEGSKA in the germline V gene (reference sequence). Trimming shortened V by 4 bases and J by 8 bases, and 12 bases separated the two germline ends. The CDR3 is made up of 12 amino acids. Here the CDR3 reads CSANLIGDEQFF. CDR3 nucleotides: TGCAGTGCTAACCTAATCGGGGATGAGCAGTTCTTC.

This chain links TRBV11-2 with TRBJ2-1, with TRBD2 identical over 14 bases. This CDR3 has 18 residues. In germline, CDR1 is SGHAT, CDR2 FQNNGV. With V trimmed by 1 base and J by 5 bases, 7 bases remained unmatched. The CDR3 loop reads CASSLGFSTSGRDNEQFF. The CDR3 DNA reads as TGTGCCAGCAGCTTAGGTTTTTCGACTAGCGGGAGGGACAATGAGCAGTTCTTC.

In its sample, this clonotype was seen many times. The chain carries TRBV6-5 and TRBJ1-2, with a possible D match to TRBD1 (5 bases). Germline V lookup: CDR1 MNHEY, CDR2 SVGAGI. V gave up 0 bases and J gave up 2 bases, with 10 bases separating them. The CDR3 runs to 15 residues. The CDR3 DNA reads TGTGCCAGCAGTTACTCGTCCGACAGCAACTATGGCTACACCTTC. Its protein is CASSYSSDSNYGYTF.

This clonotype was observed a handful of times. The chain recombines TRBV6-5 with TRBJ1-1; 7 bases agree with TRBD1. The CDR3 covers 14 residues. Germline CDR1 reads MNHEY; CDR2 reads SVGAGI. The V and J ends lost 4 bases and 6 bases, in that order; junction bases with no gene match: 8. The CDR3 loop is CASSSRQGGAEAFF. Here the CDR3 DNA reads TGTGCCAGCAGTTCCCGACAGGGAGGGGCTGAAGCTTTCTTT.

This chain uses TRBV7-2 with TRBJ1-1; unclear D gene. Germline CDR1 SGHTA, CDR2 FQGNSA. Deletions cut 5 bases from V and 0 bases from J, with 10 bases between. The CDR3 loop spans 14 amino acids. The CDR3 spells CASSPWTVNTEAFF. CDR3 sequence (DNA): TGTGCCAGCAGCCCCTGGACTGTGAACACTGAAGCTTTCTTT. The complete variable domain, with remaining parts taken from reference TRBV7-2 and TRBJ1-1, reads GAGVSQSPSNKVTEKGKDVELRCDPISGHTALYWYRQSLGQGLEFLIYFQGNSAPDKSGLPSDRFSAERTGGSVSTLTIQRTQQEDSAVYLCASSPWTVNTEAFFGQGTRLTVV.

V usage is TRBV9 and J usage is TRBJ2-3; TRBD2 is a possible D gene (6 bases). The CDR3 runs 14 residues. Per the germline V gene, CDR1 is SGDLS and CDR2 is YYNGEE. V was trimmed by 0 bases and J by 4 bases, leaving 9 bases between them. CDR3 DNA: TGTGCCAGCAGCGTAGGGGGCGGGGCAGATACGCAGTATTTT. It yields the protein CASSVGGGADTQYF.

In this sample, this clonotype turned up many times. The chain recombines TRBV29-1 with TRBJ2-7, with D tentatively TRBD2 (6 bases). This CDR3 has 13 residues. Germline CDR1 and CDR2: SQVTM and ANQGSEA. Deletions cut 2 bases from V and 4 bases from J, with 12 bases between. CDR3 sequence (DNA): TGCAGCGTTGAACCTAGGAGCGGGTACGAGCAGTACTTC. Its translation: CSVEPRSGYEQYF.

This clonotype came up a few times. The chain combines TRBV27 with TRBJ2-2, with TRBD2 matching over 7 bases. V dropped 5 bases and J dropped 2; count of bases not matched to a gene: 5. The CDR3 is 15 residues long. Germline CDR1 reads MNHEY; CDR2 reads SMNVEV (reference sequence). The chain's CDR3 is CASSILAKNTGELFF. The CDR3 nucleotides are TGTGCCAGCAGTATACTAGCGAAAAACACCGGGGAGCTGTTTTTT.

This clonotype has more than one count but fewer than ten. No DNA is shown, since the ends of the CDR3 on it are uncertain; the CDR3 is the one TCRdb lists. The chain links TRBV20-1 to TRBJ2-1; the tabulated D call, TRBD2, remains unverified against the DNA. The CDR3 adds up to 15 amino acids, both ends counted. Germline CDR1 DFQATT, CDR2 SNEGSKA (reference sequence). CDR3 sequence reads: CSARWASGSGDLEFF.

The V and J genes are TRBV15 and TRBJ2-2; no definite D call. The CDR3 consists of 14 residues. Trimming took 0 bases from V and 4 from J, leaving 6 bases between them. Germline values: CDR1 LNHNV, CDR2 YYDKDF (reference sequence). The CDR3, as DNA: TGTGCCACCAGCAGAGATTGGGGCACCGGGGAGCTGTTTTTT. This encodes CATSRDWGTGELFF.

This clonotype has at least ten counts. This chain uses TRBV6-1 with TRBJ1-2; D is unresolved. The germline V gene encodes CDR1 MNHNS and CDR2 SASEGT. CDR3 size: 15 residues. V shed 6 bases and J shed 1 base, with 15 bases lying between them. CDR3 in DNA: TGTGCCAGCAGACTCAGGACCGAAATTAACTATGGCTACACCTTC. Its translation is CASRLRTEINYGYTF.

The chain employs TRBV12-3 or TRBV12-4 and TRBJ2-3; TRBD2 matches at 9 bases. The CDR3 is 16 residues long. Trimming at V came to 5 bases and at J to 1 base, leaving 7 bases not matched to a gene. CDR3: CASSGGIAGGTDTQYF. DNA for the CDR3: TGTGCCAGCAGTGGGGGGATAGCGGGGGGCACAGATACGCAGTATTTT.

This clonotype came up many times. The V gene is TRBV7-9, the J gene TRBJ2-7, with D uncertain. Germline V CDR1 and CDR2: SEHNR, FQNEAQ (reference sequence). This CDR3 contains 15 residues. Trimming took off 5 bases at V and 0 bases at J, with 14 bases between the two ends. The CDR3 nucleotides are TGTGCCAGCAGCCCCTCTGCGGAGAGCTCCTACGAGCAGTACTTC. It yields the protein CASSPSAESSYEQYF.

The V call is TRBV27, the J call TRBJ2-1; 14 bases line up with TRBD2. The ends lost 2 bases at V and 16 bases at J; junction bases unmatched: 7. CDR3 length: 14 residues. The germline CDR1 and CDR2 sequences are MNHEY and SMNVEV (reference sequence). The CDR3 nucleotides are TGTGCCAGCAGTTTAATGACTAGCGGGGGGGCCCGATTCTTC. Translating it yields CASSLMTSGGARFF.